The sequence of this T cell receptor (beta chain) was determined in a study of OX40 agonist ivuxolimab in advanced cancers. Across the study: Cohort: around 86% men, mean age about 62, aged about 20 to 90.

Patients with a history of autoimmune disease or on systemic immunosuppression were excluded. In regard to this clone: Its antigen is currently unknown.

Sequencing used immunoSEQ multiplex PCR; TCRdb keeps in-frame clones, though not all of them. The data show tens of thousands of clones, about four fifths seen once. Broader study findings: Normalized T-cell clonal expansion was also low in some nonresponders. Within 6 weeks, CD4+ and CD8+ blood T cells expanded clonally at 0.1 to 3.0 mg/kg.

This material consisted of CD4+ or CD8+ T cells sorted from blood, taken in a trial of the OX40 agonist ivuxolimab. The source of this sequence is an adult with an advanced solid tumor such as melanoma, head and neck, liver or kidney cancer.

The CDR3 spells CASSVAPVPETYEQYF. Here the CDR3 DNA reads TGTGCCAGCAGCGTAGCCCCAGTTCCAGAAACCTACGAGCAGTACTTC. This chain links TRBV9 with TRBJ2-7; D is uncertain. The germline V and J ends were trimmed by 0 bases and 2 bases, with 15 bases remaining between them. The length of the CDR3 is 16 residues. Germline assignment: CDR1 SGDLS and CDR2 YYNGEE. Filled out from reference TRBV9 and TRBJ2-7, the complete variable domain reads DSGVTQTPKHLITATGQRVTLRCSPRSGDLSVYWYQQSLDQGLQFLIQYYNGEERAKGNILERFSAQQFPDLHSELNLSSLELGDSALYFCASSVAPVPETYEQYFGPGTRLTVT.